A selection of T cell receptor beta chains follows, all from one sample in a study of T cell changes during pregnancy in multiple sclerosis. This table comes from immunoSEQ multiplex PCR, and its TCRdb copy is limited to in-frame clones, with some not included. The sample lists around 43,000 clones, around 94% occurring once. The sample here was CD4+ T cells from peripheral blood mononuclear cells, taken before pregnancy. These receptors were collected from a female donor with multiple sclerosis, enrolled in a pregnancy study. Both conserved end residues are part of each CDR3. D genes are given only for firm matches. Clone size is not always given. Where it is, it says once, few, many or a class for expanded clones.

. | TRBD2 | TRBJ2-5 | TRBV20-1 | CSASGRESQYF
. | TRBD2 | TRBJ2-7 | TRBV7-8 | CASSRTSGPDGYRYEQYF
few | TRBD1 | TRBJ1-2 | TRBV19 | CASSISGQTNYGYTF
. | . | TRBJ1-1 | TRBV9 | CASSVVGGETEAFF
. | . | TRBJ2-5 | TRBV7-3 | CASSYTGGETQYF
. | . | TRBJ2-7 | TRBV18 | CASSPSSQARSYEQYF
. | . | TRBJ2-1 | TRBV15 | CATSRSLAEQFF
. | . | TRBJ2-2 | TRBV6-4 | CASSKTGSFPGELFF
. | TRBD1 | TRBJ2-7 | TRBV5-6 | CASSLYRTGGEQYF
. | TRBD2 | TRBJ2-4 | TRBV19 | CASSIAGTGRDIQYF
. | TRBD2 | TRBJ2-5 | TRBV10-3 | CAIAGTIQETQYF
. | TRBD2 | TRBJ2-1 | TRBV7-3 | CASSLGLAGGPNEQFF
. | . | TRBJ1-1 | TRBV9 | CASSAQPNTEAFF
. | TRBD2 | TRBJ2-5 | TRBV5-1 | CASRSGLAAEETQYF
. | TRBD2 | TRBJ2-3 | TRBV29-1 | CSVEAAGGGTDTQYF
. | TRBD2 | TRBJ2-7 | TRBV11-2 | CASSLVAVGGSGAYEQYF
. | TRBD1 | TRBJ1-1 | TRBV6-6 | CASSYPTGTGDTEAFF
. | TRBD2 | TRBJ2-2 | TRBV29-1 | CSAQTSGISTTGELFF
. | . | TRBJ2-7 | TRBV2 | CASSDRVKNSYEQYF
. | TRBD2 | TRBJ2-7 | TRBV6-5 | CASSYLGTSPYEQYF
. | TRBD2 | TRBJ2-3 | TRBV6-4 | CASSGGRAADTQYF
. | TRBD2 | TRBJ2-2 | TRBV27 | CASSLRLAGNTGELFF
. | TRBD2 | TRBJ2-7 | TRBV2 | CASSGLGRSGVNYEQYF
. | TRBD1 | TRBJ1-5 | TRBV15 | CATGTGGSQPQHF
. | . | TRBJ2-7 | TRBV2 | CASKEQGRYEQYF
few | . | TRBJ1-2 | TRBV28 | CASSEDNNYGYTF
. | TRBD1 | TRBJ2-7 | TRBV7-9 | CASSLDRGVGEQYF
. | . | TRBJ2-3 | TRBV6-5 | CASSVRTIATDTQYF
. | TRBD1 | TRBJ2-5 | TRBV2 | CASSVGQGGSGTQYF
. | TRBD2 | TRBJ2-1 | TRBV12-5 | CASGSGGSRNEQFF
few | TRBD1 | TRBJ1-4 | TRBV29-1 | CSVGGGNEKLFF
. | TRBD2 | TRBJ2-3 | TRBV14 | CASSQDRGRLAGDLAGTDTQYF
once | . | TRBJ2-2 | TRBV11-3 | CASSSFRGGELFF
. | TRBD1 | TRBJ1-3 | TRBV2 | CASGETGIATIYF
. | TRBD1 | TRBJ2-1 | TRBV7-2 | CASSVGGSSYNEQFF
. | . | TRBJ2-1 | TRBV11-3 | CASSLGGRPSSYNEQFF
once | TRBD1 | TRBJ1-1 | TRBV6-1 | CASSEEGTGDTEAFF
. | TRBD1 | TRBJ1-5 | TRBV6-5 | CASKGGQSINQPQHF
. | TRBD2 | TRBJ2-1 | TRBV29-1 | CSVGPSGRDEQFF
few | TRBD1 | TRBJ1-1 | TRBV30 | CAWSVHGTGGAFF